This T cell receptor beta chain was documented in a study of identical twins. TCRdb re-called the 5' RACE reads with MiXCR, one entry per CDR3 protein. The profile shows around 290,000 distinct CDR3 sequences, roughly 10% of them singletons. The CDR3 spans 17 residues. Germline CDR1 and CDR2: GTSNPN and SVGIG (reference sequence). The V gene end was trimmed by 4 bases and the J gene end by 1 base; junction bases not matched to a gene: 12. Turning to this clonotype: Its antigen remains unknown.

Study-wide results and caveats: Reduced insertions were recorded for abundant cord blood beta clonotypes, with no such pattern in memory repertoires.

The data were also submitted as part of a second study, on yellow fever vaccine responses in identical twins.

This clonotype originated in a young woman in good health. The chain uses TRBV30 and TRBJ2-3; 9 positions match TRBD2. The material sequenced was CD8+ T cells sorted from blood. In DNA form, the CDR3 reads TGTGCCTGGAATCCCCCCCTAGCGGGATCCGGCACAGATACGCAGTATTTT. The encoded protein is CAWNPPLAGSGTDTQYF.